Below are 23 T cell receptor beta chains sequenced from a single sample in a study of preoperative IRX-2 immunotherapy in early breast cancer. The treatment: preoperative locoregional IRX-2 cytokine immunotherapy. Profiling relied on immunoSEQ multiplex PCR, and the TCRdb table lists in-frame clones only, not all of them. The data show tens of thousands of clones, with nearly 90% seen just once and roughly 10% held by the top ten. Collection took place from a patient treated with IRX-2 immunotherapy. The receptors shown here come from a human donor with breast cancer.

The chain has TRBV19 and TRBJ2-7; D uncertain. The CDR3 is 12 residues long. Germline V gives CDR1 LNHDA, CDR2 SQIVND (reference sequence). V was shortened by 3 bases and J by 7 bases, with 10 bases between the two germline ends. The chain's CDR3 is CASSIHDKEQYF. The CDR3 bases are TGTGCCAGTAGTATCCACGACAAAGAGCAGTACTTC.

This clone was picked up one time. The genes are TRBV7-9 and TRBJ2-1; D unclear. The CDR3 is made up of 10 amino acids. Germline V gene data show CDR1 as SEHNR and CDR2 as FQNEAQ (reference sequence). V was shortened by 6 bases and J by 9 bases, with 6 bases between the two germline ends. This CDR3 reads CASSDLEQFF. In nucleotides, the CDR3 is TGTGCCAGCAGTGATCTTGAGCAGTTCTTC.

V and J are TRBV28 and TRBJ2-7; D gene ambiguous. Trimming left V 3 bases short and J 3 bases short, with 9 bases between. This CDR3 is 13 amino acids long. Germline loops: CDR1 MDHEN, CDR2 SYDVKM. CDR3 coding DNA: TGTGCCAGCAGTTTGTTTACATACTACGAGCAGTACTTC. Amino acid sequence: CASSLFTYYEQYF.

The CDR3 loop is CASSPSGGNTIYF. The CDR3 DNA reads as TGTGCCAGCAGTCCATCGGGGGGAAACACCATATATTTT. V gene TRBV6-5 combines with J gene TRBJ1-3, with D hard to call. The CDR3 spans 13 residues. Germline V gene lookup returns CDR1 MNHEY and CDR2 SVGAGI. V lost 5 bases, J lost 4 bases, and 9 bases lay in between.

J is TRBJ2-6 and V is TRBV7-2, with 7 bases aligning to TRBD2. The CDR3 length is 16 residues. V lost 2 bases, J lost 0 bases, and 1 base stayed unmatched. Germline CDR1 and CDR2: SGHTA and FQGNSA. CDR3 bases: TGTGCCAGCAGCTTAACGGGGGGCTCTGGGGCCAACGTCCTGACTTTC. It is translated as CASSLTGGSGANVLTF.

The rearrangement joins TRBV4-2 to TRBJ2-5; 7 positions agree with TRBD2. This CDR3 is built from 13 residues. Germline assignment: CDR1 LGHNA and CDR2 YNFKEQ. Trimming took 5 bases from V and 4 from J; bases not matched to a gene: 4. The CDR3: CASSTLAAETQYF. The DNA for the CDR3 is TGTGCCAGCAGCACTCTAGCGGCAGAGACCCAGTACTTC.

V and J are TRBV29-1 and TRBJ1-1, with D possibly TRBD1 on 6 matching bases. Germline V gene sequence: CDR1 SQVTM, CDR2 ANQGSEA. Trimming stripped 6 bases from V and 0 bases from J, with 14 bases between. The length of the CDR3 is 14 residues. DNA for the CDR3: TGCAGCGTCCCCGGACAGTCCTTGAACACTGAAGCTTTCTTT. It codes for CSVPGQSLNTEAFF.

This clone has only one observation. CDR3 sequence reads: CASTGTGGNEQFF. In nucleotides, the CDR3 is TGTGCCAGCACCGGGACAGGGGGAAATGAGCAGTTCTTC. The gene calls are TRBV9 and TRBJ2-1, with 11 bases that match TRBD1. Germline V gene sequence: CDR1 SGDLS, CDR2 YYNGEE. Germline trimming cut 6 bases from V and 7 bases from J; bases unmatched to any gene: 3. This CDR3 is 13 amino acids long.

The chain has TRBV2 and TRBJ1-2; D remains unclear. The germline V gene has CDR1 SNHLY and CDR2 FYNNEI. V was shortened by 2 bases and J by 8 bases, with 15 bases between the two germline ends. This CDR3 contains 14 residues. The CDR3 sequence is CASSERLGFGGYTF. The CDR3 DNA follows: TGTGCCAGCAGTGAAAGGTTAGGGTTCGGGGGCTACACCTTC.

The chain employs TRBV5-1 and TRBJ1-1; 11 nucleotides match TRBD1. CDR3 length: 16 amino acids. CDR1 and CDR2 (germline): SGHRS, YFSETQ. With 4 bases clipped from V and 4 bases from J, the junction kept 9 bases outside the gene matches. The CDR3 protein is CASSLAGTGGSTEAFF. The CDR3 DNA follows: TGCGCCAGCAGCCTGGCCGGGACAGGGGGTAGCACTGAAGCTTTCTTT.

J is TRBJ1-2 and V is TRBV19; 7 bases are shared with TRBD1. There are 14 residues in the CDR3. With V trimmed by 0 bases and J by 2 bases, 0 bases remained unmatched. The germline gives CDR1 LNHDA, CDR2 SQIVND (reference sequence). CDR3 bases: TGTGCCAGTAGTATAGAGGGACAGAACTATGGCTACACCTTC. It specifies CASSIEGQNYGYTF.

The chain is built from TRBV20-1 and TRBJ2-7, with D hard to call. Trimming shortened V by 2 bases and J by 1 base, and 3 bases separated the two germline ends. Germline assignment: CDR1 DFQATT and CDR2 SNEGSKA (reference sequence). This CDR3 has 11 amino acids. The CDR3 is CSARMSYEQYF. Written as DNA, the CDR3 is TGCAGTGCTAGAATGTCCTACGAGCAGTACTTC.

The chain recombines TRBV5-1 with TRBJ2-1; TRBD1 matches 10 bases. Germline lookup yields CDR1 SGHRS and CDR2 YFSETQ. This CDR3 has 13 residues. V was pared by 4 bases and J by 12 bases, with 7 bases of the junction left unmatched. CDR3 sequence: CASSQDRGLGQFF. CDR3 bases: TGCGCCAGCAGCCAAGACAGGGGGCTCGGGCAGTTCTTC. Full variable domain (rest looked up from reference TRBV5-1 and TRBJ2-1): KAGVTQTPRYLIKTRGQQVTLSCSPISGHRSVSWYQQTPGQGLQFLFEYFSETQRNKGNFPGRFSGRQFSNSRSEMNVSTLELGDSALYLCASSQDRGLGQFFGPGTRLTVL.

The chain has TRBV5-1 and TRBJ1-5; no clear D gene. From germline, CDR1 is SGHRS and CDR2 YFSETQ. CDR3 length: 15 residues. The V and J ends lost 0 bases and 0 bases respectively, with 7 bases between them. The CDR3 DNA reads TGCGCCAGCAGCTTGGAAGGGTATAGCAATCAGCCCCAGCATTTT. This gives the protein CASSLEGYSNQPQHF.

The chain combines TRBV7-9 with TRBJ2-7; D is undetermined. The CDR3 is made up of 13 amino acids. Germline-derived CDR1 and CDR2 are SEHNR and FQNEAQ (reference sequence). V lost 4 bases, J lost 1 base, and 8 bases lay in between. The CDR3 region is CASSSRVSYEQYF. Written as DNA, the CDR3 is TGTGCCAGCAGCTCCCGGGTGTCCTACGAGCAGTACTTC.

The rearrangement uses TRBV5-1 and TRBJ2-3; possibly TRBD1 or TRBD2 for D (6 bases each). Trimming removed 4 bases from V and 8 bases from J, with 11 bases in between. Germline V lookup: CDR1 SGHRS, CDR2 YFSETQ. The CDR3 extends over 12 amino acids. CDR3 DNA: TGCGCCAGCAGCCAGGAGGGGGGTACGCAGTATTTT. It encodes CASSQEGGTQYF. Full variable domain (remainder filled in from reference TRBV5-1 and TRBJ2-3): KAGVTQTPRYLIKTRGQQVTLSCSPISGHRSVSWYQQTPGQGLQFLFEYFSETQRNKGNFPGRFSGRQFSNSRSEMNVSTLELGDSALYLCASSQEGGTQYFGPGTRLTVL.

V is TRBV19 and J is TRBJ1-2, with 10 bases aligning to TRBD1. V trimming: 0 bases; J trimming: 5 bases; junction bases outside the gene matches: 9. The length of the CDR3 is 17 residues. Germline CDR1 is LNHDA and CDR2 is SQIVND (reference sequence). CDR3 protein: CASSIDLFSGQGYGYTF. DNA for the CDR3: TGTGCCAGTAGTATAGATCTTTTCTCGGGACAGGGGTATGGCTACACCTTC.

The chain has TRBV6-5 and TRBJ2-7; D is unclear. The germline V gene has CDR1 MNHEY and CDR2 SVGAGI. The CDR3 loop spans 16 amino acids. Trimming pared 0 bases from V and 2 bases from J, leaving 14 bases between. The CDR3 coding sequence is TGTGCCAGCAGTTACTCATCCGGGCCAATCCCCTACGAGCAGTACTTC. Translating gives CASSYSSGPIPYEQYF.

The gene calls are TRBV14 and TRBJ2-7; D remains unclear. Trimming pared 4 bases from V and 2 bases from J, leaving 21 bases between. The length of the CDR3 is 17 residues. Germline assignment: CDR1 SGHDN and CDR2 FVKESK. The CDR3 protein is CASSLAQGRLLPYEQYF. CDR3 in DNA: TGTGCCAGCAGCCTCGCCCAAGGACGTCTCCTTCCCTACGAGCAGTACTTC.

CDR3 amino acids: CASSLAPSRGGTDTQYF. The CDR3 nucleotides read TGTGCCAGCAGCTTAGCCCCCAGCCGGGGGGGGACAGATACGCAGTATTTT. This rearrangement joins TRBV13 to TRBJ2-3, with TRBD2 matching over 8 bases. The V gene's germline CDR1 is PRHDT and CDR2 FYEKMQ (reference sequence). The CDR3 loop spans 17 amino acids. The V and J ends lost 1 base and 3 bases, in that order; junction bases with no gene match: 9.

CDR3 sequence reads: CASRPGSSTDTQYF. CDR3 bases: TGCGCCAGCAGACCGGGGTCTAGCACAGATACGCAGTATTTT. The gene calls are TRBV5-1 and TRBJ2-3, with D perhaps matching TRBD2 (5 bases). CDR1 and CDR2 from the germline V gene are SGHRS and YFSETQ. The CDR3 totals 14 residues. Trimming cost V 5 bases and J 0 bases, with 10 bases left between them.

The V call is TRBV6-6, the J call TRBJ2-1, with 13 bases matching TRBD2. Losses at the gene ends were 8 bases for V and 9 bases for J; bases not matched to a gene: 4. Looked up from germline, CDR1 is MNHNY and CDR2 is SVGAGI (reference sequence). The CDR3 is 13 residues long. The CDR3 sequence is CASRLAGGGEQFF. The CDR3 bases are TGTGCCAGCCGACTAGCGGGAGGAGGTGAGCAGTTCTTC.

The CDR3 here is CASRAGGNTIYF. The CDR3, as DNA: TGTGCCAGCAGGGCCGGGGGAAACACCATATATTTT. This chain uses TRBV6-6 with TRBJ1-3; D remains ambiguous. The CDR3 has 12 amino acids. Trimming cost V 6 bases and J 4 bases, with 7 bases left between them. Germline V gene lookup returns CDR1 MNHNY and CDR2 SVGAGI (reference sequence).